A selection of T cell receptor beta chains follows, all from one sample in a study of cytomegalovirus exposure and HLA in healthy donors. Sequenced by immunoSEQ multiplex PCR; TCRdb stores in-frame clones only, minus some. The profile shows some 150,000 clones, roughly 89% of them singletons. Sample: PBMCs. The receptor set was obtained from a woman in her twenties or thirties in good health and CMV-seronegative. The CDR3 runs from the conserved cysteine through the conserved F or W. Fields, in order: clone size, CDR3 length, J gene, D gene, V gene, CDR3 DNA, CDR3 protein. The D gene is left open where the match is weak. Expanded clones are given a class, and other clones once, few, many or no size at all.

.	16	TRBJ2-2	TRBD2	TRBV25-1	TGTGCCAGCAGTGATCCCCCGACTAGCGGAACCGGGGAGCTGTTTTTT	CASSDPPTSGTGELFF
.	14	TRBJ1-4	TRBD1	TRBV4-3	TGCGCCAGCAGCCCTCAGACAGGGTTTGAAAAACTGTTTTTT	CASSPQTGFEKLFF
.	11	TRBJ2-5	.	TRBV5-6	TGTGCCAGCAGCTTCGAAGAGACCCAGTACTTC	CASSFEETQYF
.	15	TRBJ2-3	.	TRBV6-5	TGTGCCAGCAGGAGTCTAGCCGGGAGCACAGATACGCAGTATTTT	CASRSLAGSTDTQYF
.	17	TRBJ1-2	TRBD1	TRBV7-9	TGTGCCAGCAGCACCAGGACAGGGACTCATAGTAACTATGGCTACACCTTC	CASSTRTGTHSNYGYTF
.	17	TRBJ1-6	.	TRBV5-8	TGTGCCAGCAGCTTGTTACGGGTTAGCTCCTATAATTCACCCCTCCACTTT	CASSLLRVSSYNSPLHF
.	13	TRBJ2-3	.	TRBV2	TGTGCCAGCAGTGAACGGGGTCAAGATACGCAGTATTTT	CASSERGQDTQYF
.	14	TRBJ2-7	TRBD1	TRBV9	TGTGCCAGCAGCGTAGGACAGGGGGTTGACGAGCAGTACTTC	CASSVGQGVDEQYF
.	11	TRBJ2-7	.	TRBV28	TGTGGGGCCGACGCAGGGCACGAGCAGTACTTC	CGADAGHEQYF
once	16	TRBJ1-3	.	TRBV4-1	TGCGCCAGCAGCCAAAGCGAACGCCGCTCTGGAAACACCATATATTTT	CASSQSERRSGNTIYF
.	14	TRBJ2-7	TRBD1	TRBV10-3	TGTGCCATCAGTGAGTCATTGGGACAGGACGAGCAGTACTTC	CAISESLGQDEQYF
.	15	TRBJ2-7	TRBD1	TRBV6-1	TGTGCCAGCAGTGAAAGGACAGGGGGACCTTACGAGCAGTACTTC	CASSERTGGPYEQYF
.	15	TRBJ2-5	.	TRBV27	TGTGCCAGCAGTAACCGGGGACTGCCACAAGAGACCCAGTACTTC	CASSNRGLPQETQYF
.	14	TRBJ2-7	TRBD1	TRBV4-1	TGCGCCAGCAGCCAAGATGACAGGGGCTGGGAGCAGTACTTC	CASSQDDRGWEQYF
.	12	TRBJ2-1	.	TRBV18	TGTGCCAGCTCACCAAGAGGGAGTGAGCAGTTCTTC	CASSPRGSEQFF
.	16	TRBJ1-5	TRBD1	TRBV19	TGTGCCAGTAGTATTGTTCGCGGGGACAGGGGGAAGGCCCAGCATTTT	CASSIVRGDRGKAQHF
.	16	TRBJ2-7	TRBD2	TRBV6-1	TGTGCCAGCAGTGCCCCGACTAGCGGGAGGGCGGGCGAGCAGTACTTC	CASSAPTSGRAGEQYF
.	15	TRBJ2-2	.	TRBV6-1	TGTGCCAGCAGCTCCCGACCCGGATGGACCGGGGAACTGTTTTTT	CASSSRPGWTGELFF
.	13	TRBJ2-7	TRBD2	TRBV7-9	TGTGCCAGCAGCCCAGCGGGGTCCTACGAGCAGTACTTC	CASSPAGSYEQYF
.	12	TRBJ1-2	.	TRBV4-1	TGCGCCAGCAGCGGCGACGGGGGGGGCTACACCTTC	CASSGDGGGYTF
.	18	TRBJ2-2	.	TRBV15	TGTGCCACCAGCAGGACTGGGTATGGGGACTCGGGCACCGGGGAGCTGTTTTTT	CATSRTGYGDSGTGELFF
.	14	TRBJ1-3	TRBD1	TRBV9	TGTGCCAGCCAGGGACAGTTCTCTGGAAACACCATATATTTT	CASQGQFSGNTIYF
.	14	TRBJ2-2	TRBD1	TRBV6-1	TGTGCCAGCCACAGACAGGGGACTACCGGGGAGCTGTTTTTT	CASHRQGTTGELFF
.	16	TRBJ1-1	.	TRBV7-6	TGTGCCAGCAGCTCCTGGAAGGGGGGGACGAACACTGAAGCTTTCTTT	CASSSWKGGTNTEAFF
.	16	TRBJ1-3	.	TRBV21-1	TGTGCCAGCAGAGCAGGGGGACAGGGGTCTGGAAACACCATATATTTT	CASRAGGQGSGNTIYF
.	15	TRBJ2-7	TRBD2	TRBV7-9	TGTGCCAGCAGCTTAGAGCCGGGGACTACCTACGAGCAGTACTTC	CASSLEPGTTYEQYF
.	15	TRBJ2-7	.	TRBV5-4	TGTGCCAGCAGCTTGGCTAGCGCGAGCTCCTACGAGCAGTACTTC	CASSLASASSYEQYF
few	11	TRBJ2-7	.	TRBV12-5	TGTGCTAGTTCGGAGGGGTACGAGCAGTACTTC	CASSEGYEQYF
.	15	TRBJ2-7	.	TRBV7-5	TGTGTCAGAAGCCGTCACGGGGGAATGAGATACGAGCAGTACTTC	CVRSRHGGMRYEQYF
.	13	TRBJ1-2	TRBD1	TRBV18	TGTGCCAGCTCATTGGACAGGGCCTATGGCTACACCTTC	CASSLDRAYGYTF
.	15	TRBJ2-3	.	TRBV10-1	TGCGCCAGCAGTGAGGGCCAGGGCTTAGCAGATACGCAGTATTTT	CASSEGQGLADTQYF